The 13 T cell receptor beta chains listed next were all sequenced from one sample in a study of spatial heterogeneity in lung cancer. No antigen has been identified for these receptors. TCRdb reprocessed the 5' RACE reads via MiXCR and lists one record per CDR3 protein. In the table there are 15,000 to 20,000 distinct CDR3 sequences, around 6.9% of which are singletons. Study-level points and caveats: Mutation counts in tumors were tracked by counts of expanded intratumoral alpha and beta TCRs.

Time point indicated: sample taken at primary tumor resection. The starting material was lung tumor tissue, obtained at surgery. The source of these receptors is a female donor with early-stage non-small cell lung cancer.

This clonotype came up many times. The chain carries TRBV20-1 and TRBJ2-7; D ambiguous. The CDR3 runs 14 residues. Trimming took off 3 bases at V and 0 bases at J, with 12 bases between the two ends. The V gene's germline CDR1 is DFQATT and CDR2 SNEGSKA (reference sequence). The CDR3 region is CSASGSLPSYEQYF. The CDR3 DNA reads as TGCAGTGCTAGCGGCAGCCTACCCTCCTACGAGCAGTACTTC.

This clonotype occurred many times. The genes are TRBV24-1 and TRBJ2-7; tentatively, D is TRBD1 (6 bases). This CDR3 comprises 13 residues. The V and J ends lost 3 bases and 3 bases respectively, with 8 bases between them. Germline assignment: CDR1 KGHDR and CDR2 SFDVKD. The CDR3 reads CATSDGGIYEQYF. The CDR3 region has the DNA TGTGCCACCAGTGATGGGGGCATCTACGAGCAGTACTTC.

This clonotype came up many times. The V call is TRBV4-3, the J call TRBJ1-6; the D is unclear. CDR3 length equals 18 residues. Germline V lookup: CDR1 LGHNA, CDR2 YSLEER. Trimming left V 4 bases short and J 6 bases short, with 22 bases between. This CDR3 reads CASSPHPPIGNPNSPLHF. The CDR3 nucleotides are TGCGCCAGCAGCCCTCATCCCCCCATCGGAAACCCTAATTCACCCCTCCACTTT.

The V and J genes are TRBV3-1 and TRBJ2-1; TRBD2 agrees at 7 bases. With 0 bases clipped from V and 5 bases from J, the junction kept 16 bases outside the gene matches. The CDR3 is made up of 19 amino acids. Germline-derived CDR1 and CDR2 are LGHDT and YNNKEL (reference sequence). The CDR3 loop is CASSQEAYGGKRDDNEQFF. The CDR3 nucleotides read TGTGCCAGCAGCCAAGAGGCGTACGGGGGGAAGCGGGATGACAATGAGCAGTTCTTC.

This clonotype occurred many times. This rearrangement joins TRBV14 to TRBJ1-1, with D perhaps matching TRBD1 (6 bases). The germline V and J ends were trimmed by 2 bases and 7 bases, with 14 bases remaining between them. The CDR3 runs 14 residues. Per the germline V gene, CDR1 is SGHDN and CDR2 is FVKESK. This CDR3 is CASSQQGSRFEAFF. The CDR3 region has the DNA TGTGCCAGCAGCCAACAGGGGTCCCGGTTTGAAGCTTTCTTT.

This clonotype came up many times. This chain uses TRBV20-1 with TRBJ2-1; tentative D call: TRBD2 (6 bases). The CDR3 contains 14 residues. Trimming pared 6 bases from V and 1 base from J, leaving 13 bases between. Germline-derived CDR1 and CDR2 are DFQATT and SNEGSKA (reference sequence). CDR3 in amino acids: CSAPGLLSYNEQFF. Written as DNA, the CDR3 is TGCAGTGCCCCGGGACTCCTGTCCTACAATGAGCAGTTCTTC.

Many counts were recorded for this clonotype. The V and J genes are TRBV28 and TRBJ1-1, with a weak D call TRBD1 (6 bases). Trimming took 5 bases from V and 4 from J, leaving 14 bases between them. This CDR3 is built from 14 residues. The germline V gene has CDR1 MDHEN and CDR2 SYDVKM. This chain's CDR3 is CASSILQGPTEAFF. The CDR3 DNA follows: TGTGCCAGCAGTATCCTACAGGGCCCCACTGAAGCTTTCTTT. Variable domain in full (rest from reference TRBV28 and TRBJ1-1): DVKVTQSSRYLVKRTGEKVFLECVQDMDHENMFWYRQDPGLGLRLIYFSYDVKMKEKGDIPEGYSVSREKKERFSLILESASTNQTSMYLCASSILQGPTEAFFGQGTRLTVV.

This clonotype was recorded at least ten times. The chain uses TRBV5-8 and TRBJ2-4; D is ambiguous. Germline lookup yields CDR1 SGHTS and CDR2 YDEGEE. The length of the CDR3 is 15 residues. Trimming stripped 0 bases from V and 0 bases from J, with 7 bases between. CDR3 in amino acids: CASSLGWPAKNIQYF. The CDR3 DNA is TGTGCCAGCAGCTTGGGGTGGCCAGCCAAAAACATTCAGTACTTC.

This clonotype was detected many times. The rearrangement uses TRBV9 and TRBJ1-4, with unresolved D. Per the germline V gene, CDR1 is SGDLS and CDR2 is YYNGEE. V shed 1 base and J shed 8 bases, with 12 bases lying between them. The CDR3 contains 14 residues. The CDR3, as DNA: TGTGCCAGCAGCGTATCCGGGCGGCGGGAAAAACTGTTTTTT. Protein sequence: CASSVSGRREKLFF. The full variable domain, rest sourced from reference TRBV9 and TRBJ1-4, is DSGVTQTPKHLITATGQRVTLRCSPRSGDLSVYWYQQSLDQGLQFLIQYYNGEERAKGNILERFSAQQFPDLHSELNLSSLELGDSALYFCASSVSGRREKLFFGSGTQLSVL.

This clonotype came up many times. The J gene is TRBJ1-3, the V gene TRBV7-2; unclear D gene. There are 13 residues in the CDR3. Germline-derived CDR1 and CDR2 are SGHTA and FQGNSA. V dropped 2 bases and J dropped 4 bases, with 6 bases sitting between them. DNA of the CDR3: TGTGCCAGCAGCTTAACGACAGGAAACACCATATATTTT. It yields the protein CASSLTTGNTIYF. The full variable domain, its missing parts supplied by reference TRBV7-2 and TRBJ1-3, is GAGVSQSPSNKVTEKGKDVELRCDPISGHTALYWYRQSLGQGLEFLIYFQGNSAPDKSGLPSDRFSAERTGGSVSTLTIQRTQQEDSAVYLCASSLTTGNTIYFGEGSWLTVV.

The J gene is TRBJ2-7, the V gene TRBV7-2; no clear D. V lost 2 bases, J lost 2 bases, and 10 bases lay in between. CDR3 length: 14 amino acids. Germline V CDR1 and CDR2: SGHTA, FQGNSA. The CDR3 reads CASSLLRPPYEQYF. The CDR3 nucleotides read TGTGCCAGCAGCTTACTTAGACCCCCCTACGAGCAGTACTTC.

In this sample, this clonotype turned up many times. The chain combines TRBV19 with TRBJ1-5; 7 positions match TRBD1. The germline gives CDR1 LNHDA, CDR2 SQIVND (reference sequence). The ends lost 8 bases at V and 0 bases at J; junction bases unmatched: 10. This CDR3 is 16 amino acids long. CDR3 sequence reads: CASSTRYRGSNQPQHF. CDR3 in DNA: TGTGCCAGTTCAACGCGCTACAGGGGTAGCAATCAGCCCCAGCATTTT.

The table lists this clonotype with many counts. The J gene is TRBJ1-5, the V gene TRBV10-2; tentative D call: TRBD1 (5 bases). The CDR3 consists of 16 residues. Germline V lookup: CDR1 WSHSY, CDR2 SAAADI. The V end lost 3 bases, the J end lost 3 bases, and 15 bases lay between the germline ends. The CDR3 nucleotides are TGCGCCAGCAGTGATCCCGGCAGGGCGAACAATCAGCCCCAGCATTTT. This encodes CASSDPGRANNQPQHF.